A selection of T cell receptor beta chains follows, all from one sample in a study of identical twins. A single record per CDR3 protein comes from TCRdb applying MiXCR to the 5' RACE reads. The sample has about 530,000 distinct CDR3 sequences, 20% to 25% seen once. The sample also formed part of further work on yellow fever vaccine responses in identical twins.

Sequencing was performed on CD4+ T cells sorted from blood. Receptors were obtained from a woman aged 18-29 years in good health. Both conserved end residues are part of each CDR3. The D gene is left open where the match is weak. For some rows the clone size is stated as once, few or many, or as a class when expanded; others skip it.

j_gene | v_gene | d_gene | abundance | CDR3nt | CDR3aa
TRBJ2-1 | TRBV7-9 | TRBD2 | - | TGTGCCAACTCACGTGGCGGGGGGGCCGGGTACAATGAGCAGTTCTTC | CANSRGGGAGYNEQFF
TRBJ2-3 | TRBV6-5 | - | - | TGTGCCAGCAGTTACCACGCCACGTTTGACAGGAGCTCCACAGATACGCAGTATTTT | CASSYHATFDRSSTDTQYF
TRBJ2-7 | TRBV7-2 | - | - | TGTGCCAGCAGCCAGAGGACGGGGAACGAGCAGTACTTC | CASSQRTGNEQYF
TRBJ2-5 | TRBV2 | - | - | TGTGCCAGCAGTCCTGAGACGGTCTCGGAGACCCAGTACTTC | CASSPETVSETQYF
TRBJ2-5 | TRBV6-1 | - | - | TGTGCCAGCAGGGGCACACTAACGGGGGAGACCCAGTACTTC | CASRGTLTGETQYF
TRBJ2-1 | TRBV10-2 | - | few | TGCGCCAGCAAACCAGCGGCCTACAATGAGCAGTTCTTC | CASKPAAYNEQFF
TRBJ2-1 | TRBV20-1 | - | - | TGCAGTGCCACTCCCTTAGGCCGGTTATCCTACAATGAGCAGTTCTTC | CSATPLGRLSYNEQFF
TRBJ2-3 | TRBV4-2 | TRBD2 | - | TGTGCCAGCAGCCGGGGGGAGGGAGGAAGAGATACGCAGTATTTT | CASSRGEGGRDTQYF
TRBJ2-3 | TRBV29-1 | - | - | TGCAGCGTTCGGGGTCCAGGGAGCACAGATACGCAGTATTTT | CSVRGPGSTDTQYF
TRBJ2-7 | TRBV11-2 | TRBD2 | few | TGTGCCAGCAGCTTTAGGGGGGGGCGACTAGCGGGTTTGAGCTCCTACGAGCAGTACTTC | CASSFRGGRLAGLSSYEQYF
TRBJ1-1 | TRBV3-1 | TRBD1 | - | TGTGCCAGCAGCCTAGGACAGGGGGCGTTGGGTGAAGCTTTCTTT | CASSLGQGALGEAFF
TRBJ2-1 | TRBV5-1 | TRBD2 | few | TGCGCCAGCAGCTTGGGGGGCGGGAGAGGAAACAATGAGCAGTTCTTC | CASSLGGGRGNNEQFF